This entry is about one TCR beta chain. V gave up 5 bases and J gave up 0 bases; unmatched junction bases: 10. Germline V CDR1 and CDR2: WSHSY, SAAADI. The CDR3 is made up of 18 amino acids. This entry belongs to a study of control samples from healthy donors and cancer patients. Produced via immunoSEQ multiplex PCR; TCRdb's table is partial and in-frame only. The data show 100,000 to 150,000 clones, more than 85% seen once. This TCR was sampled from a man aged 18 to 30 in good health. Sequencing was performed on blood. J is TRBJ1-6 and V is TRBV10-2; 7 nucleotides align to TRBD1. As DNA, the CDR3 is TGCGCCAGCAGTTATGCGACAGGGATGAGCTCCTATAATTCACCCCTCCACTTT. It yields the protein CASSYATGMSSYNSPLHF.